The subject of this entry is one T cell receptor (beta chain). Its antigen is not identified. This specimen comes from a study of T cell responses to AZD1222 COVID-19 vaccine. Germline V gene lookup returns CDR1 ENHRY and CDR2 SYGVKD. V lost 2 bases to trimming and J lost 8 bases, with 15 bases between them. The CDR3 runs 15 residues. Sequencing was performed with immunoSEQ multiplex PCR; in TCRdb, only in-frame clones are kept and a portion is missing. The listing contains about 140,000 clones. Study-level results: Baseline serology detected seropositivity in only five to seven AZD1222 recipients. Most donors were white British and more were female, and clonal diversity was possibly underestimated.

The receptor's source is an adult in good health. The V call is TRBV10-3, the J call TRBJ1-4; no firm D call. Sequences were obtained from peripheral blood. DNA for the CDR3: TGTGCCATCAGTGAGGAGGCAGAGTCTAGGGAAAAACTGTTTTTT. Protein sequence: CAISEEAESREKLFF.